This T cell receptor (beta chain) is drawn from a study of blood T cell repertoires in COVID-19. Study background: COVID-19 samples from acute and convalescent phases originated in the United States, Italy and Spain.

Original methodology: Amplification of reference gene primers was used by the study to estimate nucleated cell counts. Repertoires were generated with immunoSEQ multiplex PCR, while TCRdb's copy carries only in-frame clones and drops some. V, J and clone size are those of that table, while D and trimming were read from the DNA. The profile shows 200,000 to 250,000 clones, 88% of them singletons. Cohorts were determined from participant-reported clinical history. A case of COVID-19 had been met by exposed participants within 2 weeks before study entry. Trimming took 0 bases from V and 4 from J, leaving 4 bases between them. CDR1 SGHRS and CDR2 YFSETQ come from the germline V gene. This CDR3 has 12 amino acids.

This receptor was taken from a woman younger than 45 who had been exposed to COVID-19. This chain connects TRBV5-1 to TRBJ1-2, with D uncertain. Material: PBMCs or T cells enriched from blood (not recorded which). As DNA, the CDR3 is TGCGCCAGCAGCTTGGGGAGCTATGGCTACACCTTC. It encodes CASSLGSYGYTF.